The 27 T cell receptor beta chains below come from one sample, sequenced in a study of shared clonotypes between healthy human individuals. Repertoires were generated with immunoSEQ multiplex PCR, while TCRdb's copy carries only in-frame clones and drops some. The data hold millions of clones, with more than 85% observed a single time. Sequencing input: naive CD4+ T cells from PBMCs. Stated subset: CD45RA+ positively selected. These receptors were obtained from a man between 18 and 35 years old in good health. Some clones in this sample may be carry-over from other donors' samples.

This chain uses TRBV4-3 with TRBJ2-7; 11 bases map to TRBD1. CDR3 length: 13 amino acids. V was pared by 3 bases and J by 6 bases, with 1 base of the junction left unmatched. The V gene's germline CDR1 is LGHNA and CDR2 YSLEER. CDR3 nucleotides: TGCGCCAGCAGCCAGGGACAGGGGGGCGAGCAGTACTTC. Encoded protein: CASSQGQGGEQYF.

The chain uses TRBV7-2 and TRBJ1-5; D is unclear. This CDR3 region has 14 residues. The ends were cut back, 4 bases at V and 6 bases at J, with 13 bases in the middle. From germline, CDR1 is SGHTA and CDR2 FQGNSA. The chain's CDR3 is CASSSDRESQPQHF. As DNA, the CDR3 is TGTGCCAGCAGCTCCGACCGAGAGAGTCAGCCCCAGCATTTT.

The chain employs TRBV7-3 and TRBJ2-7; D not resolved. Trimming cost V 1 base and J 2 bases, with 9 bases left between them. This CDR3 contains 14 residues. The germline V gene has CDR1 SGHTA and CDR2 FQGTGA. The CDR3 is CASSLIPATYEQYF. The DNA of the CDR3 is TGTGCCAGCAGCTTAATTCCAGCCACCTACGAGCAGTACTTC.

The chain combines TRBV5-5 with TRBJ1-2; weak D call: TRBD1 (5 bases). The CDR3 runs 13 residues. V was trimmed by 1 base and J by 8 bases, leaving 12 bases between them. Germline lookup yields CDR1 SGHKS and CDR2 YYEKEE (reference sequence). CDR3 sequence: CASSLTGLYGYTF. DNA of the CDR3: TGTGCCAGCAGCTTGACAGGTTTATACGGCTACACCTTC.

This sequence joins TRBV4-2 and TRBJ2-1; 7 nucleotides match TRBD1. V gave up 1 base and J gave up 12 bases; unmatched junction bases: 3. CDR3 length: 12 amino acids. Germline V gene lookup returns CDR1 LGHNA and CDR2 YNFKEQ. The CDR3 DNA sequence: TGTGCCAGCAGCCAAGGACAGGGCAGGCAGTTCTTC. Its protein product is CASSQGQGRQFF.

This sequence joins TRBV29-1 and TRBJ1-1; D is unresolved. Germline assignment: CDR1 SQVTM and CDR2 ANQGSEA. The ends were cut back, 7 bases at V and 1 base at J, with 13 bases in the middle. This CDR3 region has 13 residues. The CDR3 sequence: CSAAITENTEAFF. DNA of the CDR3: TGCAGCGCCGCAATCACAGAGAACACTGAAGCTTTCTTT.

The chain carries TRBV5-6 and TRBJ1-1; 8 nucleotides agree with TRBD1. The CDR3 contains 14 residues. The germline V gene encodes CDR1 SGHDT and CDR2 YYEEEE. V lost 5 bases, J lost 6 bases, and 9 bases stayed unmatched. The CDR3 nucleotides read TGTGCCAGCAGGTACTCGACAGGGGAGCCTGAAGCTTTCTTT. This encodes CASRYSTGEPEAFF.

A single count supports this clone. The chain has TRBV6-1 and TRBJ1-1, with D maybe TRBD1 (5 bases). Germline assignment: CDR1 MNHNS and CDR2 SASEGT. V gave up 2 bases and J gave up 9 bases, with 13 bases separating them. The length of the CDR3 is 13 residues. CDR3 coding DNA: TGTGCCAGCAGTGAAACCCGACAGCTTCAAGCTTTCTTT. Amino acids: CASSETRQLQAFF.

V and J are TRBV18 and TRBJ1-1, with D uncertain. The CDR3 totals 14 residues. Germline values: CDR1 KGHSH, CDR2 LQKENI. V was pared by 0 bases and J by 1 base, with 6 bases between. The CDR3 spells CASSPPGQNTEAFF. The CDR3 bases are TGTGCCAGCTCACCACCCGGGCAGAACACTGAAGCTTTCTTT.

The rearrangement uses TRBV7-3 and TRBJ2-5; 7 bases are a match to TRBD1. The CDR3 extends over 15 amino acids. The germline gives CDR1 SGHTA, CDR2 FQGTGA. Unmatched junction bases numbered 7, after V lost 3 bases and J lost 3 bases. CDR3 sequence: CASSFTPGTEETQYF. Written as DNA, the CDR3 is TGTGCCAGCAGCTTTACACCCGGGACAGAAGAGACCCAGTACTTC.

V is TRBV7-8 and J is TRBJ2-7, with 11 bases aligning to TRBD1. Unmatched junction bases numbered 4, after V lost 3 bases and J lost 3 bases. This CDR3 spans 15 amino acids. Germline loops: CDR1 SGHVS, CDR2 FQNEAQ. The CDR3 nucleotides read TGTGCCAGCAGCTTGGGGACAGGGGGAGTCTACGAGCAGTACTTC. Translating gives CASSLGTGGVYEQYF.

For this clone: Other DNA sequences in the sample encode the same CDR3. The chain has TRBV19 and TRBJ1-5; D gene ambiguous. V was trimmed by 5 bases and J by 3 bases, leaving 11 bases between them. In germline, CDR1 is LNHDA, CDR2 SQIVND (reference sequence). The CDR3 consists of 14 residues. The CDR3 protein is CASSPGRINQPQHF. The CDR3 DNA reads TGTGCCAGTAGTCCTGGACGGATCAATCAGCCCCAGCATTTT.

The chain links TRBV28 to TRBJ2-7; D gene unclear. There are 17 residues in the CDR3. V gave up 8 bases and J gave up 2 bases, with 25 bases separating them. The germline V gene encodes CDR1 MDHEN and CDR2 SYDVKM. The CDR3 DNA reads as TGTGCCAGCTCTGGGGTTTTCGGAGAAACTAAGGCCTACGAGCAGTACTTC. It is translated as CASSGVFGETKAYEQYF. Drawing the rest from reference TRBV28 and TRBJ2-7, the complete variable domain is DVKVTQSSRYLVKRTGEKVFLECVQDMDHENMFWYRQDPGLGLRLIYFSYDVKMKEKGDIPEGYSVSREKKERFSLILESASTNQTSMYLCASSGVFGETKAYEQYFGPGTRLTVT.

This clone has a single count. The chain combines TRBV6-5 with TRBJ1-4, with TRBD1 as a possible D gene (6 bases). With 6 bases removed from V and 4 bases from J, the gap between germline ends came to 15 bases. CDR3 length equals 15 residues. The germline V gene encodes CDR1 MNHEY and CDR2 SVGAGI. In DNA form, the CDR3 reads TGTGCCAGCAGGGGCGGACAGCTTCTTAATGAAAAACTGTTTTTT. Encoded protein: CASRGGQLLNEKLFF.

The chain combines TRBV19 with TRBJ2-2, with 9 bases fitting TRBD2. J lost 7 bases, V lost 8 bases, and 8 bases had no gene match. This CDR3 contains 14 residues. Germline CDR1 LNHDA, CDR2 SQIVND (reference sequence). CDR3 coding DNA: TGTGCCAGTCGGGCGGGAGGGAAGAGCGGGGAGCTGTTTTTT. It yields the protein CASRAGGKSGELFF.

This chain joins TRBV29-1 and TRBJ2-1; 8 bases fit TRBD2. Losses at the gene ends were 2 bases for V and 0 bases for J; bases not matched to a gene: 9. The germline V gene encodes CDR1 SQVTM and CDR2 ANQGSEA. The CDR3 spans 17 residues. This chain's CDR3 is CSVETTQRESSYNEQFF. The CDR3 DNA follows: TGCAGCGTTGAAACCACCCAGCGGGAGAGCTCCTACAATGAGCAGTTCTTC.

The V call is TRBV27, the J call TRBJ2-7; TRBD1 matches at 7 bases. V dropped 6 bases and J dropped 1; count of bases not matched to a gene: 12. The germline CDR1 and CDR2 sequences are MNHEY and SMNVEV (reference sequence). The CDR3 runs 16 residues. The CDR3 region is CASRRDLQGPSYEQYF. The CDR3, as DNA: TGTGCCAGCAGGCGAGACCTACAGGGGCCGTCCTACGAGCAGTACTTC.

The J gene is TRBJ2-3, the V gene TRBV5-1, with D maybe TRBD1 (5 bases). CDR1 and CDR2 (germline): SGHRS, YFSETQ. V was clipped by 4 bases and J by 6 bases, with 15 bases between them. The CDR3 length is 14 residues. This CDR3 reads CASSVGQGIDTQYF. CDR3 DNA: TGCGCCAGCAGCGTCGGGCAGGGCATCGATACGCAGTATTTT.

This clone has a single count. The chain has TRBV28 and TRBJ2-7; possibly TRBD1 or TRBD2 for D (5 bases each). Germline V lookup: CDR1 MDHEN, CDR2 SYDVKM. V lost 5 bases, J lost 9 bases, and 14 bases lay in between. The CDR3 loop spans 12 amino acids. The CDR3 here is CASSLAWGWQYF. In DNA form, the CDR3 reads TGTGCCAGCAGTCTTGCCTGGGGGTGGCAGTACTTC.

This sequence joins TRBV5-1 and TRBJ1-2, with D hard to call. This CDR3 contains 15 residues. V was clipped by 3 bases and J by 0 bases, with 12 bases between them. Germline CDR1 SGHRS, CDR2 YFSETQ. In nucleotides, the CDR3 is TGCGCCAGCAGCTCCCGGACCCTAGCTAACTATGGCTACACCTTC. It yields the protein CASSSRTLANYGYTF.

This chain connects TRBV9 to TRBJ2-1; 11 bases line up with TRBD2. CDR1 and CDR2 (germline): SGDLS, YYNGEE. Trimming cost V 5 bases and J 4 bases; bases outside gene matches: 8. The CDR3 has 16 residues. CDR3 coding DNA: TGTGCCAGCAGGGACCTAGCGGGAGGCGGTTACAATGAGCAGTTCTTC. Translation gives CASRDLAGGGYNEQFF.

The V gene is TRBV5-1, the J gene TRBJ2-5; a possible D gene is TRBD2 (6 bases). Germline V gene sequence: CDR1 SGHRS, CDR2 YFSETQ. The CDR3 is made up of 16 amino acids. The V end was cut by 2 bases, the J end by 2 bases, with 16 bases between. The CDR3 sequence is CASSLLGRGAQETQYF. CDR3 DNA: TGCGCCAGCAGCTTACTAGGGCGGGGAGCGCAAGAGACCCAGTACTTC.

J is TRBJ1-1 and V is TRBV6-1; D may be TRBD1 (5 bases). Trimming removed 7 bases at V and 0 bases at J, with 9 bases between. The CDR3 extends over 13 amino acids. CDR1 is MNHNS, CDR2 SASEGT, per germline. CDR3 nucleotides: TGTGCCAGCACCCGGGACCTGAACACTGAAGCTTTCTTT. This gives the protein CASTRDLNTEAFF.

The chain employs TRBV28 and TRBJ1-4, with unresolved D. V lost 8 bases to trimming and J lost 7 bases, with 17 bases between them. Germline lookup yields CDR1 MDHEN and CDR2 SYDVKM. The CDR3 length is 14 residues. The CDR3: CASLGGQWTEKLFF. The DNA of the CDR3 is TGTGCCAGCCTAGGAGGGCAGTGGACTGAAAAACTGTTTTTT.

The chain carries TRBV10-2 and TRBJ2-7; no firm D call. The CDR3 has 13 amino acids. From germline, CDR1 is WSHSY and CDR2 SAAADI. V dropped 7 bases and J dropped 6 bases, with 16 bases sitting between them. The CDR3 loop reads CASTQGPSGEQYF. CDR3 DNA: TGCGCCAGCACCCAAGGTCCATCCGGCGAGCAGTACTTC.

The chain couples TRBV5-1 to TRBJ2-3; D might be TRBD2 (6 bases). Deletions cut 2 bases from V and 4 bases from J, with 11 bases between. This CDR3 has 14 amino acids. CDR1 is SGHRS and CDR2 is YFSETQ in the germline V gene. As DNA, the CDR3 is TGCGCCAGCAGCTTTGGAGGGTGGGCAGATACGCAGTATTTT. Protein: CASSFGGWADTQYF.

The CDR3 loop reads CAWSETALGSGELFF. DNA for the CDR3: TGTGCCTGGAGTGAAACAGCACTGGGGTCCGGGGAGCTGTTTTTT. The V call is TRBV30, the J call TRBJ2-2; no clear D. The CDR3 covers 15 residues. CDR1 and CDR2 (germline): GTSNPN, SVGIG (reference sequence). V shed 1 base and J shed 6 bases, with 15 bases lying between them.